The clone carrying this TCR beta chain was counted between two and nine times. Its specificity is not known. This CDR3 spans 14 amino acids. Trimming left V 3 bases short and J 2 bases short, with 5 bases between. CDR1 is MNHEY and CDR2 is SMNVEV in the germline V gene (reference sequence). This specimen belongs to a study of spatial heterogeneity in lung cancer. Overall study: Available PBMC from follow-up, collected a median of about 26 months after resection, underwent sequencing. Raw reads contained each unique TCR and UMI combination more than ten times on average. Findings of the study overall: Ubiquitous expanded tumor TCRs surfaced in blood more at resection than they did at follow-up.

The time point was: blood at routine non-recurrence follow-up after resection. Sequencing covered unsorted whole RNA taken from tumor, nontumor lung or frozen PBMC. MiXCR, run by TCRdb on the 5' RACE reads, gives a single entry per CDR3 protein. This table has some 120,000 distinct CDR3 sequences, 9.5% to 15% appearing once. The chain couples TRBV27 to TRBJ2-6; unclear D gene. The specimen was PBMCs, collected at follow-up. The origin of this receptor is a male donor with early-stage non-small cell lung cancer. The CDR3 loop reads CASSLGAGANVLTF. The CDR3 nucleotides are TGTGCCAGCAGTTTGGGCGCTGGGGCCAACGTCCTGACTTTC.